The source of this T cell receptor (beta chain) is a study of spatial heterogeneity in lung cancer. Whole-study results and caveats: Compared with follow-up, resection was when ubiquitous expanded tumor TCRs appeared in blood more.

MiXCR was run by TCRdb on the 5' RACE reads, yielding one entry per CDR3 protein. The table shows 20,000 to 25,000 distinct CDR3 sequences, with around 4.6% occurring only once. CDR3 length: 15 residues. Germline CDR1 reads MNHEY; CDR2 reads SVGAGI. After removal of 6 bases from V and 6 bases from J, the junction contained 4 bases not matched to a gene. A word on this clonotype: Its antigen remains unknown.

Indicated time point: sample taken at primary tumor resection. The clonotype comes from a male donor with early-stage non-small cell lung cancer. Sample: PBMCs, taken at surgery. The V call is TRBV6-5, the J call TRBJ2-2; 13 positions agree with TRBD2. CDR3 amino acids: CASRFGLAGAGELFF. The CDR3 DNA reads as TGTGCCAGCAGATTCGGACTAGCGGGGGCCGGGGAGCTGTTTTTT.